The rows below give T cell receptor beta chains drawn from one sample of a study of blood T cell repertoires in COVID-19. Method: immunoSEQ multiplex PCR; TCRdb's copy keeps in-frame clones and lacks some. Of 100,000 to 150,000 clones listed, around 64% were seen once; the top ten hold approximately 0.79%. Sequenced input: peripheral blood. Receptors were obtained from a human donor with acute or convalescent COVID-19. The donor label of this sample is uncertain. Each CDR3 is given with its conserved first and last residue. A D gene is named only where the DNA matches it firmly. The size of a clone is reported for some rows only, either as once, few or many, or as a class for expanded clones.

j_call d_call clone_size v_call cdr3_aa cdr3_nt
TRBJ1-2 - - TRBV30 CAWRSGNYGYPF TGTGCCTGGAGGTCAGGGAACTATGGCTACCCCTTC
TRBJ2-1 TRBD2 - TRBV9 CASSARGDYYNEQFF TGTGCCAGCAGCGCCCGGGGGGACTACTACAATGAGCAGTTCTTC
TRBJ1-4 - - TRBV18 CASSRGLGEKLFF TGTGCCAGCTCGCGGGGGCTTGGGGAAAAACTGTTTTTT
TRBJ1-2 TRBD1 - TRBV11-2 CASSSQNRGLNGYTF TGTGCCAGCAGCTCGCAAAACAGGGGCTTGAATGGCTACACCTTC
TRBJ1-2 - - TRBV2 CASSERLVWGYTF TGTGCCAGCAGTGAGAGGCTGGTTTGGGGCTACACCTTC
TRBJ1-5 TRBD1 - TRBV28 CASSRDRGALSNQPQHF TGTGCCAGCAGTCGGGACAGGGGGGCCCTTAGCAATCAGCCCCAGCATTTT
TRBJ1-5 - - TRBV30 CAWSGPSRGNQPQHF TGTGCCTGGAGTGGCCCTAGTCGGGGCAATCAGCCCCAGCATTTT
TRBJ1-1 TRBD1 - TRBV7-8 CASSSTGTLIRDTEAFF TGTGCCAGCAGCTCGACAGGGACGTTGATCCGGGACACTGAAGCTTTCTTT
TRBJ2-2 - - TRBV3-1/TRBV3-2 CASSRGGHTGELFF TGTGCCAGCAGCCGGGGGGGGCACACCGGGGAGCTGTTTTTT
TRBJ1-4 - - TRBV6-5 CASSPGLSNEKLFF TGTGCCAGCAGTCCCGGACTCTCGAATGAAAAACTGTTTTTT
TRBJ2-1 - - TRBV7-2 CASSSDKSSYNEQFF TGTGCCAGCAGCTCCGACAAAAGCTCCTACAATGAGCAGTTCTTC
TRBJ1-1 TRBD1 few TRBV20-1 CSASKAGQGNTEAFF TGCAGTGCTAGTAAAGCGGGACAGGGGAACACTGAAGCTTTCTTT
TRBJ1-5 TRBD1 - TRBV9 CASSAAGQGDQPQHF TGTGCCAGCAGCGCCGCGGGACAGGGGGATCAGCCCCAGCATTTT
TRBJ1-2 TRBD1 - TRBV28 CASSLSQGLSYGYTF TGTGCCAGCAGTTTATCACAGGGGCTCTCCTATGGCTACACCTTC
TRBJ1-2 TRBD1 - TRBV5-6 CASSLPGGLTSGYTF TGTGCCAGCAGCTTACCAGGGGGCTTAACCTCTGGCTACACCTTC
TRBJ2-5 - - TRBV10-2 CASSATKQETQYF TGCGCCAGCAGTGCAACAAAACAAGAGACCCAGTACTTC
TRBJ2-2 TRBD1 - TRBV6-5 CASSIQGASGELFF TGTGCCAGCAGTATACAGGGGGCGTCCGGGGAGCTGTTTTTT
TRBJ1-5 TRBD1 once TRBV24-1 CATSDTGQGSNQPQHF TGTGCCACCAGTGATACGGGACAGGGGAGCAATCAGCCCCAGCATTTT
TRBJ2-2 - - TRBV5-1 CASSLAEGGDGELFF TGCGCCAGCAGCTTGGCCGAAGGGGGAGACGGGGAGCTGTTTTTT
TRBJ1-2 TRBD1 - TRBV7-2 CASSLRTGATVDGYTF TGTGCCAGCAGCCTTAGGACAGGGGCTACCGTCGATGGCTACACCTTC
TRBJ2-1 - - TRBV9 CASSVGGGAVGYSSYNEQFF TGTGCCAGCAGCGTAGGTGGGGGCGCAGTGGGGTATAGCTCCTACAATGAGCAGTTCTTC
TRBJ1-2 TRBD1 - TRBV5-4 CASSPQGGYGYTF TGTGCCAGCAGCCCCCAGGGGGGCTATGGCTACACCTTC
TRBJ2-5 - - TRBV21-1 CAGTERGQETQYF TGTGCCGGGACTGAGCGGGGTCAAGAGACCCAGTACTTC
TRBJ2-7 TRBD2 - TRBV9 CASSLGTIPMHEQYF TGTGCCAGCAGCCTTGGGACTATCCCTATGCACGAGCAGTACTTC
TRBJ1-5 - - TRBV20-1 CSASNGVEPQHF TGCAGTGCTAGTAACGGGGTGGAGCCCCAGCATTTT
TRBJ2-1 - - TRBV12-3/TRBV12-4 CASKNRGGNEQFF TGTGCCAGCAAGAATAGGGGTGGCAATGAGCAGTTCTTC
TRBJ1-1 - - TRBV5-6 CASSPLTGPADTEAFF TGTGCCAGCAGCCCTTTGACAGGTCCCGCGGACACTGAAGCTTTCTTT
TRBJ2-3 TRBD2 - TRBV7-3 CASSPWSGATDTQYF TGTGCCAGCAGCCCGTGGAGCGGGGCCACAGATACGCAGTATTTT
TRBJ2-3 TRBD1 - TRBV7-3 CASSLGTGSADTQYF TGTGCCAGCAGCTTAGGGACAGGGAGTGCAGATACGCAGTATTTT
TRBJ1-5 TRBD1 - TRBV10-3 CAISGQGPSTQHF TGTGCCATCAGTGGACAGGGCCCATCGACCCAGCATTTT
TRBJ1-6 - medium-sized TRBV18 CASSPGKRDNSPLHF TGTGCCAGCTCACCAGGGAAGCGGGATAATTCACCCCTCCACTTT
TRBJ2-2 TRBD2 - TRBV7-9 CASSLTGGPSGELFF TGTGCCAGCAGCTTGACGGGGGGGCCCTCCGGGGAGCTGTTTTTT
TRBJ1-6 - - TRBV27 CASSLLTRQANSPLHF TGTGCCAGCAGCCTCCTAACGCGACAGGCAAATTCACCCCTCCACTTT
TRBJ1-3 - - TRBV2 CASTGGESAGNTIYF TGTGCCAGCACCGGAGGGGAATCGGCTGGAAACACCATATATTTT
TRBJ2-2 - few TRBV6-5 CASRGRFAGELFF TGTGCCAGCAGGGGCAGGTTCGCCGGGGAGCTGTTTTTT
TRBJ1-1 - few TRBV6-5 CASSRMDSLEAFF TGTGCCAGTTCCCGAATGGACAGCCTCGAAGCTTTCTTT
TRBJ2-1 - - TRBV5-4 CASSRDNNEQFF TGTGCCAGCAGCCGTGACAACAATGAGCAGTTCTTC
TRBJ2-1 TRBD1 - TRBV3-1/TRBV3-2 CASRPTGTQYNEQFF TGTGCCAGCAGACCGACAGGGACCCAGTACAATGAGCAGTTCTTC
TRBJ2-3 - few TRBV12-5 CASARGGGGSDTQYF TGTGCTAGTGCCAGAGGGGGGGGAGGTTCGGATACGCAGTATTTT
TRBJ2-5 TRBD2 few TRBV27 CASRRLALYQETQYF TGTGCCAGCAGAAGACTAGCCCTTTACCAAGAGACCCAGTACTTC
TRBJ2-1 TRBD2 - TRBV10-3 CAIRPGLAGNEQFF TGTGCCATCAGACCGGGACTAGCTGGGAATGAGCAGTTCTTC
TRBJ2-3 TRBD2 - TRBV9 CASSTRTSGGATDTQYF TGTGCCAGCAGCACAAGGACTAGCGGGGGGGCCACAGATACGCAGTATTTT
TRBJ1-5 - few TRBV2 CASSGLYSNQPQHF TGTGCCAGCAGCGGGTTGTATAGCAATCAGCCCCAGCATTTT
TRBJ2-2 - - TRBV5-1 CASSQTGRELFF TGCGCCAGCAGCCAGACAGGACGGGAGCTGTTTTTT
TRBJ1-6 TRBD1 - TRBV2 CASSLQGAQINSPLHF TGTGCCAGCAGTCTACAGGGGGCTCAAATTAATTCACCCCTCCACTTT
TRBJ1-1 - - TRBV7-9 CASSLSQGWGTEAFF TGTGCCAGCAGCTTATCTCAGGGATGGGGCACTGAAGCTTTCTTT
TRBJ1-2 TRBD1 - TRBV24-1 CATSDAGTATYGYTF TGTGCCACCAGTGACGCCGGGACAGCCACTTATGGCTACACCTTC
TRBJ2-7 TRBD1 - TRBV28 CASSLPGQVAEQYF TGTGCCAGCAGCCTCCCCGGACAGGTCGCCGAGCAGTACTTC
TRBJ2-5 TRBD2 - TRBV10-1 CASSDATSGGQETQYF TGCGCCAGCAGTGACGCGACTAGCGGGGGCCAAGAGACCCAGTACTTC
TRBJ2-7 - - TRBV6-2/TRBV6-3 CASSYRIRGRGAEQYF TGTGCCAGCAGTTATCGTATTCGGGGAAGAGGAGCCGAGCAGTACTTC
TRBJ1-1 - once TRBV5-8 CASRGRGSLTEAFF TGTGCCAGCAGGGGGAGGGGTTCCCTCACTGAAGCTTTCTTT
TRBJ1-1 TRBD1 - TRBV7-9 CASSLVGDRGVTEAFF TGTGCCAGCAGCTTAGTCGGGGACAGGGGCGTTACTGAAGCTTTCTTT